The text below deals with one T cell receptor beta chain. Its antigen is not yet known. One end of the junction does not line up with germline, which may come from a read error. According to the germline V gene (reference sequence), CDR1 reads MNHEY and CDR2 reads SMNVEV. Spanning cysteine to phenylalanine, the CDR3 consists of 11 amino acids. The sequence is cut down to CDR3 DNA, 33 bases in frame from base 1. The library was built by means of 5' RACE. TCRdb names Illumina HiSeq 2500 as the instrument used. A second PCR of roughly 7 to 12 cycles was run with a J-beta primer mix and a sample-barcoded 5' primer. A unique molecular identifier was introduced onto each TCR beta cDNA molecule by a template-switch 5' adaptor carrying 12 random nucleotides. At least 2.5 million CDR3-containing paired-end reads were obtained from each sample. First-strand cDNA synthesis was performed from all RNA using the Mint cDNA synthesis kit, with priming by a TRBC-specific oligonucleotide. All cDNA was treated with uracil-DNA glycosylase and then went through a first 18-cycle PCR with the universal primers M1SS and BC2_uni_R. For the original study's pipeline: Normalization of each sample was performed by random selection of 1 million high-quality reads, each carrying a distinct molecular identifier. Instead of being binned into consensus sequences, reads that shared molecular identifiers were thrown out. CDR3 identification, clonotype clustering and error correction used MiTCR with a Q25 quality threshold and the strictest error-elimination algorithm. Lower-bound total TCR beta diversity was estimated with a nonparametric unseen species model using Euler transformation. TCRdb handled the public reads itself, with Q25 trimming in fastp and clone calling in MiXCR, and kept productive beta chains. Records with the same CDR3 protein are collapsed into one entry carrying the most frequent genes and DNA. What appears here as the V and J calls and clone size reflects TCRdb's work, not the paper's. Recorded for this sample are 600,000 to 900,000 distinct CDR3 sequences; roughly 26% of them occurred a single time. The ten biggest clones cover approximately 2.9% of the sample.

The 39 donors, aged about 6 to 100 years, were systemically healthy Caucasian individuals from Russia. Each donor gave approximately 9.3 milliliters of peripheral blood, collected into EDTA-treated Vacutainer tubes. Ficoll-Paque density-gradient centrifugation was used to isolate PBMCs, with at least 7 million obtained per sample. Trizol reagent was used to extract total RNA from PBMCs, with at least 6 micrograms per sample. Naive CD45RAhigh/CD27high T cell percentages were measured by flow cytometry on a PBMC aliquot from every donor. The sample belongs to a study of blood T cells in healthy people across ages (dated by TCRdb to the mid-2010s). Turning to the overall study: Template switching captured roughly one uniquely barcoded TCR beta cDNA molecule per two T cells in model experiments. Two additional independent replicas of 1 million unique cDNA reads from the same blood draw were analyzed for two donors (one aged 18 to 30 and one aged 80 or older). Donors were grouped into four age groups: young (average roughly 15 years), middle-aged (roughly 38), aged (approximately 67) and long-lived (about 82). The study measured age-related changes in TCR beta repertoire diversity using deep sequencing normalized with unique cDNA molecular identifiers.

Broad study findings and their caveats: Observed TCR beta diversity per million T cells fell roughly linearly with age, and a significant reduction was already apparent by age about 36. Compared with the aged group, more naive CD4+ T cells, fewer expanded clones and increased TCR diversity were shown by the long-lived group, suggesting age selection. The percentage of naive T cells measured by flow cytometry correlated strongly with observed TCR beta diversity. Since profiling was done on bulk unsorted PBMCs, naive and antigen-experienced compartments could not be conclusively compared. Donor CMV infection status was unknown, potentially confounding age-related changes in expanded clonotypes. Total diversity estimates from one million sequenced T cells were considered lower bounds and underestimates.

The data also belong to a second study, concerning T cells of mothers and their children. Reported in the second study: Donors were nine systemically healthy Caucasian individuals: three mothers and their six children. cDNA synthesis consumed the entire amount of extracted RNA, loaded at around 1.5 ug RNA in each 15 ul reaction. Sample barcodes and 2-4 random nucleotides were added via the M1S primer in the second PCR. Each mother yielded over 10 million TCR beta CDR3 reads and each child about 3 million reads. Thymic selection shapes the output of TCR recombination in a similar way in related and unrelated pairs, and inherited differences have a minor effect. Normalized repertoire overlap in related mother-child pairs was always slightly higher than in unrelated mother-child pairs, but the difference was never significant. No persistent microchimeric T cell clones were found, with a detection sensitivity of roughly 100 clones per million clonotypes. To look for features that set related mother-child pairs apart from unrelated individuals, the researchers ran deep NGS to compare the TCR beta repertoires of mothers and children. Mothers averaged roughly 40 +/- 4 years of age and children averaged about 10 +/- 4 years. After adapter ligation was performed with NEBNext reagents, the libraries were sequenced on an Illumina HiSeq 2000 with 100+100 nt paired-end reads. To avoid cross-contamination, the mother libraries and the child libraries were prepared a month apart and sequenced in separate runs. Each donor had between about 450,000 and 2,100,000 distinct TCR beta clonotypes identified. Naive TCR beta clonotypes were estimated from low-frequency clonotypes matched to each donor's FACS-determined naive share, without sorting.

The sample was blood. The clonotype was recovered from a boy aged 5-17 years in good health. Recombination joined TRBV27 with TRBJ2-5; the D gene is possibly TRBD2, with 6 bases matching. The DNA sequence is as follows: TGTGCCAGCAGCCAACGACTAGTAACGTTCTTC. Translated, it gives CASSQRLVTFF.